These 11 T cell receptor beta chains came from one sample sequenced in a study of CD8+ T cells in alopecia areata. As for treatment: oral pan-JAK inhibitor, 5-10 mg twice daily. Extraction of RNA preceded its reverse transcription into cDNA, which served as the sequencing template. Some clones are missing from TCRdb's copy, which holds only in-frame ones; the method was immunoSEQ multiplex PCR. The repertoire holds over 150,000 clones, with approximately 57% as singletons. The starting material was CD4+ T cells sorted from blood, obtained at week 24, from a patient treated with tofacitinib. Receptors originate from a human donor with alopecia areata.

The V and J genes are TRBV7-2 and TRBJ1-1; D ambiguous. Germline V CDR1 and CDR2: SGHTA, FQGNSA. The V and J ends lost 5 bases and 1 base respectively, with 11 bases between them. This CDR3 contains 14 residues. CDR3 sequence (DNA): TGTGCCAGCAGCCATCCCCCAAGGAACACTGAAGCTTTCTTT. Translating it yields CASSHPPRNTEAFF.

The table lists this clone with a few counts. This sequence joins TRBV5-6 and TRBJ1-2; tentatively, D is TRBD1 (6 bases). CDR3 length equals 15 residues. The germline CDR1 and CDR2 sequences are SGHDT and YYEEEE. V was pared by 5 bases and J by 3 bases, with 17 bases between. The CDR3 DNA reads TGTGCCAGCAGGGTCGGGGGGCAAAGAGACTATGGCTACACCTTC. Its protein product is CASRVGGQRDYGYTF.

The V gene is TRBV19, the J gene TRBJ1-5; TRBD1 agrees at 8 bases. With V trimmed by 3 bases and J by 2 bases, 0 bases remained unmatched. From germline, CDR1 is LNHDA and CDR2 SQIVND (reference sequence). The CDR3 extends over 14 amino acids. CDR3 bases: TGTGCCAGTAGTATGGGACAGGGCAATCAGCCCCAGCATTTT. Encoded protein: CASSMGQGNQPQHF. The complete variable domain, with remaining parts taken from reference TRBV19 and TRBJ1-5, reads DGGITQSPKYLFRKEGQNVTLSCEQNLNHDAMYWYRQDPGQGLRLIYYSQIVNDFQKGDIAEGYSVSREKKESFPLTVTSAQKNPTAFYLCASSMGQGNQPQHFGDGTRLSIL.

V usage is TRBV30 and J usage is TRBJ1-2, with D uncertain. Per germline, CDR1 GTSNPN and CDR2 SVGIG (reference sequence). The CDR3 has 13 residues. V shed 5 bases and J shed 1 base, with 11 bases lying between them. The CDR3 nucleotides are TGTGCCTGGGAAGTCACTAGTAACTATGGCTACACCTTC. It yields the protein CAWEVTSNYGYTF.

This sequence joins TRBV29-1 and TRBJ1-1; possibly TRBD1 for D (5 bases). The germline gives CDR1 SQVTM, CDR2 ANQGSEA. The CDR3 contains 13 residues. The germline V and J ends were trimmed by 6 bases and 8 bases, with 19 bases remaining between them. The CDR3 nucleotides are TGCAGCGTCGCAGCCGACAGTCGGGGGGAAGCTTTCTTT. Protein: CSVAADSRGEAFF.

The CDR3 DNA follows: TGTGCCAGCAAAGATCGGGGGAGTGAAGCTTTCTTT. This codes for CASKDRGSEAFF. The V gene is TRBV21-1, the J gene TRBJ1-1. TRBV21-1 is listed as a pseudogene. This CDR3 contains 12 residues.

The chain recombines TRBV6-5 with TRBJ2-7; TRBD2 agrees at 7 bases. The length of the CDR3 is 14 residues. The V and J ends lost 4 bases and 7 bases, in that order; junction bases with no gene match: 10. Per germline, CDR1 MNHEY and CDR2 SVGAGI. In DNA form, the CDR3 reads TGTGCCAGCAGTTCGGGAGGCAACCCCTTAGAGCAGTACTTC. As protein: CASSSGGNPLEQYF.

This clone was picked up one time. V usage is TRBV5-6 and J usage is TRBJ1-2; D remains unclear. The ends were cut back, 4 bases at V and 8 bases at J, with 12 bases in the middle. From germline, CDR1 is SGHDT and CDR2 YYEEEE. The CDR3 is 12 amino acids. The CDR3 nucleotides read TGTGCCAGCAGCCAGACATCCGGAGGCTACACCTTC. Translating it yields CASSQTSGGYTF.

The V gene is TRBV10-3, the J gene TRBJ2-5, with D perhaps TRBD2 (6 bases). This CDR3 has 13 residues. V lost 5 bases and J 5 bases, leaving 12 bases between the germline ends. Looked up from germline, CDR1 is ENHRY and CDR2 is SYGVKD. The CDR3 protein is CAISRGEVETQYF. The CDR3 nucleotides read TGTGCCATCAGTCGAGGGGAGGTGGAGACCCAGTACTTC.

This sequence joins TRBV15 and TRBJ2-7; D is uncertain. V lost 0 bases and J 1 base, leaving 7 bases between the germline ends. The CDR3 consists of 14 residues. Per the germline V gene, CDR1 is LNHNV and CDR2 is YYDKDF (reference sequence). In DNA, the CDR3 is TGTGCCACCAGCAGAGATGACGGATCCTACGAGCAGTACTTC. Translated, it gives CATSRDDGSYEQYF.

The rearrangement links TRBV30 to TRBJ2-1; D perhaps matches TRBD2 (5 bases). V dropped 2 bases and J dropped 7 bases, with 15 bases sitting between them. Germline V gene data show CDR1 as GTSNPN and CDR2 as SVGIG (reference sequence). The CDR3 sequence is 14 residues long. CDR3 sequence: CAWSTGWGRNEQFF. The CDR3 DNA sequence: TGTGCCTGGAGTACGGGGTGGGGTCGAAATGAGCAGTTCTTC.